These 17 T cell receptor beta chains were sequenced from one sample in a study of cytomegalovirus exposure and HLA in healthy donors. The PCR contained 60 Vbeta and 13 Jbeta primers. Repertoires were generated with immunoSEQ multiplex PCR, while TCRdb's copy carries only in-frame clones and drops some. Of some 160,000 clones in the sample, approximately 82% are singletons; the top ten hold 8.5%. Sample: PBMCs. All receptors derive from a male donor in good health and CMV-seropositive.

The V and J genes are TRBV5-1 and TRBJ1-4; D is unresolved. Trimming took 4 bases from V and 1 from J, leaving 14 bases between them. The CDR3 spans 16 residues. Per germline, CDR1 SGHRS and CDR2 YFSETQ. CDR3 DNA: TGCGCCAGCAGCCCCGGGTCGGCAGTAACTAATGAAAAACTGTTTTTT. Amino acids: CASSPGSAVTNEKLFF. The full variable domain, with the rest looked up from reference TRBV5-1 and TRBJ1-4, is KAGVTQTPRYLIKTRGQQVTLSCSPISGHRSVSWYQQTPGQGLQFLFEYFSETQRNKGNFPGRFSGRQFSNSRSEMNVSTLELGDSALYLCASSPGSAVTNEKLFFGSGTQLSVL.

The J gene is TRBJ2-2, the V gene TRBV5-1; 8 nucleotides match TRBD1. The CDR3 sequence is 15 residues long. Germline V lookup: CDR1 SGHRS, CDR2 YFSETQ. V lost 2 bases to trimming and J lost 4 bases; unmatched junction nucleotides: 4. In DNA form, the CDR3 reads TGCGCCAGCAGCTTCGACAGGGGTGGCACCGGGGAGCTGTTTTTT. It is translated as CASSFDRGGTGELFF.

This CDR3 reads CANALGASTYNEQFF. CDR3 bases: TGTGCCAACGCTTTAGGGGCGTCAACCTACAATGAGCAGTTCTTC. This chain links TRBV7-2 with TRBJ2-1; possibly TRBD1 for D (5 bases). CDR1 and CDR2 (germline): SGHTA, FQGNSA. CDR3 length: 15 amino acids. The V gene lost 10 bases and the J gene lost 2 bases, with 18 bases spanning the gap.

V usage is TRBV30 and J usage is TRBJ1-1; TRBD1 matches 9 bases. Germline V gene data show CDR1 as GTSNPN and CDR2 as SVGIG (reference sequence). V trimming: 3 bases; J trimming: 4 bases; junction bases outside the gene matches: 3. This CDR3 has 13 amino acids. CDR3 loop: CAWSRQGVTEAFF. CDR3 bases: TGTGCCTGGAGCCGACAGGGGGTCACTGAAGCTTTCTTT.

This chain joins TRBV27 and TRBJ2-5; D gene ambiguous. The CDR3 sequence is 18 residues long. Trimming left V 5 bases short and J 0 bases short, with 22 bases between. CDR1 is MNHEY, CDR2 SMNVEV, per germline (reference sequence). The CDR3 nucleotides are TGTGCCAGCAGTGTTGGTAGCTCCCATCCCCTTCACCAAGAGACCCAGTACTTC. It codes for CASSVGSSHPLHQETQYF.

This sequence joins TRBV5-4 and TRBJ2-5; 11 bases are a match to TRBD2. CDR3 length equals 15 residues. V dropped 7 bases and J dropped 1; count of bases not matched to a gene: 6. Germline CDR1 SGHNT, CDR2 YYREEE (reference sequence). The CDR3 loop is CASSRLAGLQETQYF. CDR3 nucleotides: TGTGCCAGCTCCCGACTAGCGGGGCTCCAAGAGACCCAGTACTTC.

This clone was detected a few times. V and J are TRBV15 and TRBJ2-7; D is perhaps TRBD1 (5 bases). The V and J ends lost 1 base and 2 bases respectively, with 12 bases between them. CDR1 and CDR2 (germline): LNHNV, YYDKDF (reference sequence). The CDR3 runs to 15 residues. The CDR3 nucleotides are TGTGCCACCAGCAGAGGGGGCAGTAGGGCCTACGAGCAGTACTTC. It is translated as CATSRGGSRAYEQYF.

V and J are TRBV28 and TRBJ2-7, with a weak D call TRBD1 (5 bases). Germline CDR1 reads MDHEN; CDR2 reads SYDVKM. This CDR3 region has 12 residues. V lost 5 bases to trimming and J lost 3 bases, with 8 bases between them. CDR3 DNA sequence: TGTGCCAGCAGTCAGACAGTCTACGAGCAGTACTTC. Translating gives CASSQTVYEQYF.

The rearrangement joins TRBV11-2 to TRBJ2-3; no clear D gene. The V gene's germline CDR1 is SGHAT and CDR2 FQNNGV. V gave up 5 bases and J gave up 0 bases, with 6 bases separating them. The CDR3 consists of 13 residues. In nucleotides, the CDR3 is TGTGCCAGCAGCGCGCCGAGCACAGATACGCAGTATTTT. Translation: CASSAPSTDTQYF.

The V gene is TRBV5-6, the J gene TRBJ1-2; TRBD1 agrees at 7 bases. The V gene's germline CDR1 is SGHDT and CDR2 YYEEEE. There are 16 residues in the CDR3. The V and J ends lost 3 bases and 2 bases, in that order; junction bases with no gene match: 10. CDR3 nucleotide sequence: TGTGCCAGCAGCTCCATATATGGGACAGAAAACTATGGCTACACCTTC. Amino acid sequence: CASSSIYGTENYGYTF.

The rearrangement links TRBV19 to TRBJ2-5; D is unclear. Trimming shortened V by 4 bases and J by 4 bases, and 7 bases separated the two germline ends. Germline assignment: CDR1 LNHDA and CDR2 SQIVND (reference sequence). The CDR3 is made up of 12 amino acids. The CDR3 here is CASSTVSETQYF. CDR3 sequence (DNA): TGTGCCAGTAGTACAGTCTCAGAGACCCAGTACTTC.

This clone was counted a few times. The CDR3 sequence is CASSLQNRDEQYF. The DNA for the CDR3 is TGTGCCAGCAGTCTACAGAACAGGGACGAGCAGTACTTC. The chain employs TRBV28 and TRBJ2-7, with D possibly matching TRBD1 (6 bases). V was cut by 5 bases and J by 5 bases, with 13 bases left in between. CDR3 length: 13 amino acids. The V gene's germline CDR1 is MDHEN and CDR2 SYDVKM.

This chain links TRBV6-1 with TRBJ1-2; 7 nucleotides line up with TRBD1. V shed 1 base, J shed 7 bases, and the junction held 3 bases outside the gene matches. Germline V CDR1 and CDR2: MNHNS, SASEGT. The CDR3 extends over 13 amino acids. DNA for the CDR3: TGTGCCAGCAGTGAAGGACAGGGAATTGGCTACACCTTC. It yields the protein CASSEGQGIGYTF.

The chain links TRBV21-1 to TRBJ2-7; the table's D gene call, TRBD2, was not cross checked with the DNA. TRBV21-1 counts as a pseudogene. This CDR3 is built from 10 residues. This CDR3 reads CASNGYEQYF. CDR3 DNA: TGTGCCAGCAACGGCTACGAGCAGTACTTC.

The chain links TRBV6-1 to TRBJ1-4; TRBD1 agrees at 12 bases. The CDR3 has 14 residues. The germline gives CDR1 MNHNS, CDR2 SASEGT. The trim removed 6 bases at V and 8 bases at J, leaving 4 bases unmatched. Here the CDR3 DNA reads TGTGCCAGCAGGGGACAGGGGGCCCGCGAAAAACTGTTTTTT. This encodes CASRGQGAREKLFF.

V gene TRBV9 combines with J gene TRBJ1-1; no reliable D call. From germline, CDR1 is SGDLS and CDR2 YYNGEE. Trimming took 0 bases from V and 4 from J, leaving 10 bases between them. The CDR3 sequence is 14 residues long. CDR3 in amino acids: CASSVGGRGTEAFF. The CDR3 DNA reads as TGTGCCAGCAGCGTAGGAGGAAGAGGCACTGAAGCTTTCTTT.

The chain joins TRBV14 to TRBJ1-3; D remains unclear. The CDR3 runs to 13 residues. CDR1 SGHDN and CDR2 FVKESK come from the germline V gene. V was clipped by 3 bases and J by 1 base, with 4 bases between them. The chain's CDR3 is CASSHLSGNTIYF. Written as DNA, the CDR3 is TGTGCCAGCAGCCACCTTTCTGGAAACACCATATATTTT.